One and the same sample provided the 18 T cell receptor beta chains below, sequenced in a study of cytomegalovirus exposure and HLA in healthy donors. Both 60 Vbeta primers and 13 Jbeta primers went into the PCR. Using immunoSEQ multiplex PCR, the repertoire was profiled, and TCRdb retains in-frame clones only, with some absent. Found here are 150,000 to 200,000 clones, 73% of them singletons; the top ten hold about 5%. The material sequenced was PBMCs. The receptor set was obtained from a woman between 18 and 30 years old in good health and CMV-seropositive.

The chain has TRBV6-6 and TRBJ1-5, with D perhaps matching TRBD1 (6 bases). V shed 7 bases and J shed 7 bases, with 17 bases lying between them. CDR1 and CDR2 (germline): MNHNY, SVGAGI (reference sequence). This CDR3 comprises 14 residues. The CDR3 sequence is CASNLQGKGQPQHF. Here the CDR3 DNA reads TGTGCCAGCAATTTACAGGGTAAGGGCCAGCCCCAGCATTTT.

CDR3 sequence (DNA): TGCGCCAGCAGCACCTCCGGGACAGCCTACAATGAGCAGTTCTTC. Protein product: CASSTSGTAYNEQFF. This chain connects TRBV5-1 to TRBJ2-1; 7 nucleotides match TRBD1. This CDR3 is built from 15 residues. J gave up 2 bases and V 4 bases, and 6 bases lay outside the gene matches. In germline, CDR1 is SGHRS, CDR2 YFSETQ.

This sequence joins TRBV4-3 and TRBJ1-6, with D possibly matching TRBD1 (5 bases). Trimming cost V 2 bases and J 9 bases, with 17 bases left between them. Germline V CDR1 and CDR2: LGHNA, YSLEER. CDR3 length equals 16 residues. CDR3 region: CASSQRLQVPVSPLHF. DNA of the CDR3: TGCGCCAGCAGCCAACGATTACAGGTCCCGGTTTCACCCCTCCACTTT.

The V gene is TRBV27, the J gene TRBJ2-3, with a weak D call TRBD1 (6 bases). V lost 3 bases to trimming and J lost 6 bases, with 10 bases between them. Germline CDR1 is MNHEY and CDR2 is SMNVEV (reference sequence). There are 13 residues in the CDR3. The CDR3 nucleotides are TGTGCCAGCAGTTTCTTGGGGGCGGATACGCAGTATTTT. This gives the protein CASSFLGADTQYF.

This clone was observed a handful of times. The chain is built from TRBV7-2 and TRBJ2-2; 8 nucleotides match TRBD2. CDR3 length equals 16 residues. Germline CDR1 is SGHTA and CDR2 is FQGNSA. The V gene end was trimmed by 5 bases and the J gene end by 1 base; junction bases not matched to a gene: 6. The CDR3 is CASSHASGGNTGELFF. In DNA, the CDR3 is TGTGCCAGCAGCCATGCGAGCGGGGGGAACACCGGGGAGCTGTTTTTT.

The chain uses TRBV2 and TRBJ2-5; 9 positions match TRBD1. The J call may be mistaken, given a closer DNA end match to TRBJ2-7. The CDR3 loop spans 14 amino acids. From germline, CDR1 is SNHLY and CDR2 FYNNEI. CDR3 DNA sequence: TGTGCCAGCAGGCCCGGGACAGGGTCCTACGAGCAGTACTTC. The encoded protein is CASRPGTGSYEQYF.

The genes are TRBV9 and TRBJ2-1, with TRBD2 matching over 16 bases. The germline CDR1 and CDR2 sequences are SGDLS and YYNGEE. This CDR3 is 17 amino acids long. V lost 1 base and J lost 9; bases outside the gene matches: 7. The chain's CDR3 is CASSVMGLAGGPSEQFF. In nucleotides, the CDR3 is TGTGCCAGCAGCGTAATGGGACTAGCGGGGGGGCCGAGTGAGCAGTTCTTC.

The chain uses TRBV6-5 and TRBJ1-1; D is uncertain. The length of the CDR3 is 14 residues. CDR1 is MNHEY, CDR2 SVGAGI, per germline. Trimming shortened V by 2 bases and J by 3 bases, and 10 bases separated the two germline ends. DNA for the CDR3: TGTGCCAGCAGTTACAGACGGGGTTACACTGAAGCTTTCTTT. Translating gives CASSYRRGYTEAFF.

The V call is TRBV11-3, the J call TRBJ2-3, with D possibly TRBD2 on 5 matching bases. Trimming removed 5 bases from V and 8 bases from J, with 11 bases in between. The CDR3 spans 12 residues. Looked up from germline, CDR1 is SGHNT and CDR2 is YENEEA. CDR3 in DNA: TGTGCCAGCAGCCCTGGTCGGGGTACGCAGTATTTT. Amino acid sequence: CASSPGRGTQYF.

The chain combines TRBV9 with TRBJ2-5; 13 bases fit TRBD2. Germline V gives CDR1 SGDLS, CDR2 YYNGEE. With 3 bases clipped from V and 2 bases from J, the junction kept 4 bases outside the gene matches. This CDR3 is 16 amino acids long. CDR3 DNA sequence: TGTGCCAGCAGCGCAGGACTAGCGGGGGCTCAAGAGACCCAGTACTTC. It encodes CASSAGLAGAQETQYF.

V is TRBV10-3 and J is TRBJ2-3; 8 bases line up with TRBD2. CDR1 is ENHRY and CDR2 is SYGVKD in the germline V gene. The CDR3 has 15 residues. The trim removed 3 bases at V and 4 bases at J, leaving 6 bases unmatched. CDR3 sequence (DNA): TGTGCCATCAGTGACGACGGGGGGGCTCCAGATACGCAGTATTTT. Its protein product is CAISDDGGAPDTQYF.

The gene calls are TRBV11-2 and TRBJ2-7; a weak D match, TRBD2 (7 bases). This CDR3 is built from 15 residues. V was trimmed by 5 bases and J by 4 bases, leaving 18 bases between them. In germline, CDR1 is SGHAT, CDR2 FQNNGV. In nucleotides, the CDR3 is TGTGCCAGCAGCCCAGGCCGGGGGGCTTTATACGAGCAGTACTTC. Translating gives CASSPGRGALYEQYF.

CDR3 DNA sequence: TGCGCCAGCAGCCCCGACCCAGGGACAGAAGAGCAGTTCTTC. It is translated as CASSPDPGTEEQFF. This chain uses TRBV4-1 with TRBJ2-1; 7 bases align to TRBD1. The germline V gene has CDR1 MGHRA and CDR2 YSYEKL. The CDR3 is 14 residues long. J was trimmed by 10 bases and V by 4 bases; bases with no gene match: 10.

The gene calls are TRBV30 and TRBJ2-3, with TRBD2 identical over 9 bases. Germline V CDR1 and CDR2: GTSNPN, SVGIG (reference sequence). The V and J ends lost 1 base and 6 bases, in that order; junction bases with no gene match: 8. This CDR3 has 15 residues. CDR3 DNA: TGTGCCTGGAGTGCCCTAGCGGGGTTCGTGGATACGCAGTATTTT. Its protein is CAWSALAGFVDTQYF.

This clone was observed a few times. The CDR3 protein is CASSVALAGGRETQYF. CDR3 sequence (DNA): TGTGCCAGCAGCGTAGCACTAGCGGGGGGGCGAGAGACCCAGTACTTC. V is TRBV9 and J is TRBJ2-5; 13 bases line up with TRBD2. This CDR3 contains 16 residues. V was pared by 0 bases and J by 4 bases, with 3 bases of the junction left unmatched. CDR1 is SGDLS, CDR2 YYNGEE, per germline.

This sequence joins TRBV13 and TRBJ2-7; D is possibly TRBD1 (6 bases). Germline lookup yields CDR1 PRHDT and CDR2 FYEKMQ (reference sequence). V lost 4 bases, J lost 3 bases, and 16 bases lay in between. The CDR3 spans 15 residues. The CDR3 DNA reads TGTGCCAGCAGCTCGGCACAGGGTTTTTTCTACGAGCAGTACTTC. It yields the protein CASSSAQGFFYEQYF.

The chain couples TRBV6-1 to TRBJ2-5, with TRBD2 identical over 14 bases. Per the germline V gene, CDR1 is MNHNS and CDR2 is SASEGT. The CDR3 has 17 residues. Trimming removed 4 bases from V and 4 bases from J; junction bases left unmatched: 8. The CDR3 here is CASSVGGLAGGRETQYF. CDR3 DNA: TGTGCCAGCAGTGTCGGTGGACTAGCGGGGGGCCGAGAGACCCAGTACTTC.

This chain joins TRBV9 and TRBJ2-5, with 10 nucleotides matching TRBD1. This CDR3 is built from 15 residues. Germline V gene sequence: CDR1 SGDLS, CDR2 YYNGEE. V was pared by 3 bases and J by 2 bases, with 4 bases of the junction left unmatched. CDR3 amino acids: CASSGTGGGQETQYF. CDR3 nucleotides: TGTGCCAGCAGCGGGACAGGGGGAGGTCAAGAGACCCAGTACTTC. Together with reference TRBV9 and TRBJ2-5, the CDR3 gives the full variable domain: DSGVTQTPKHLITATGQRVTLRCSPRSGDLSVYWYQQSLDQGLQFLIQYYNGEERAKGNILERFSAQQFPDLHSELNLSSLELGDSALYFCASSGTGGGQETQYFGPGTRLLVL.